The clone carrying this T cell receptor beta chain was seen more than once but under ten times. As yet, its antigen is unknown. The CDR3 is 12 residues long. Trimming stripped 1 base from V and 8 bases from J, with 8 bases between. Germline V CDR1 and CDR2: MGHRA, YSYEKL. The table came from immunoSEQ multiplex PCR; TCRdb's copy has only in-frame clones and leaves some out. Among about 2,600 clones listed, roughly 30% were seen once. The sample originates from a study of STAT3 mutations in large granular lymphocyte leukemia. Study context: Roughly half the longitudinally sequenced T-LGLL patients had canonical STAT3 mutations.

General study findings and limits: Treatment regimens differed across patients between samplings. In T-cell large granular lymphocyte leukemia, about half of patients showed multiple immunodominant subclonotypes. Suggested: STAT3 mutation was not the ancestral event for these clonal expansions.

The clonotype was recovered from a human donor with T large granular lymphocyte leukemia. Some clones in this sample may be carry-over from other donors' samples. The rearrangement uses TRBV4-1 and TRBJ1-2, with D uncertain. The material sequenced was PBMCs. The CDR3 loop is CASSQARTGYTF. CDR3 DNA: TGCGCCAGCAGCCAAGCCAGGACCGGCTACACCTTC.